These 15 T cell receptor beta chains were all obtained from the same sample, sequenced in a study of blood T cells in healthy people across ages. Primers used in a second PCR of about 7 to 12 cycles were a sample-barcoded 5' primer and a J-beta primer mix. TCRdb reanalysed the 5' RACE reads using MiXCR and keeps one entry per CDR3 protein. The table shows about 1.7 million distinct CDR3 sequences, with 28% occurring only once. The sequenced material came from blood. The receptors were gathered from a woman under 40 in good health.

In its sample, this clonotype was seen many times. The J gene is TRBJ2-5, the V gene TRBV20-1; D gene unclear. CDR3 length: 13 residues. The ends were cut back, 6 bases at V and 3 bases at J, with 14 bases in the middle. CDR1 is DFQATT, CDR2 SNEGSKA, per germline (reference sequence). The chain's CDR3 is CSAQIYQEETQYF. The CDR3 nucleotides are TGCAGTGCCCAAATATACCAGGAAGAGACCCAGTACTTC.

The chain joins TRBV2 to TRBJ1-4, with D possibly being TRBD1 (6 bases). Trimming cost V 7 bases and J 0 bases, with 9 bases left between them. There are 14 residues in the CDR3. The germline gives CDR1 SNHLY, CDR2 FYNNEI. The CDR3 DNA sequence: TGTGCCAGCAAAACAGGGCCAACTAATGAAAAACTGTTTTTT. As protein: CASKTGPTNEKLFF.

This clonotype was observed many times. The gene calls are TRBV2 and TRBJ2-2; D may be TRBD1 (6 bases). Germline V gene sequence: CDR1 SNHLY, CDR2 FYNNEI. The CDR3 consists of 14 residues. Trimming cost V 6 bases and J 4 bases, with 12 bases left between them. CDR3 coding DNA: TGTGCCAGCAGCCCCAGGACAGTCACCGGGGAGCTGTTTTTT. Protein product: CASSPRTVTGELFF.

The V and J genes are TRBV2 and TRBJ2-4, with 8 bases identical to TRBD1. With 8 bases clipped from V and 0 bases from J, the junction kept 6 bases outside the gene matches. The CDR3 length is 15 residues. Per germline, CDR1 SNHLY and CDR2 FYNNEI. The CDR3 DNA follows: TGTGCCAGCGGGGGACAGGAGTTAGCCAAAAACATTCAGTACTTC. It specifies CASGGQELAKNIQYF.

This clonotype was counted many times. The CDR3 spells CATSGSSSAEQFF. CDR3 nucleotides: TGTGCCACCAGTGGTTCCTCGTCAGCCGAGCAGTTCTTC. The chain joins TRBV24-1 to TRBJ2-1, with D hard to call. This CDR3 has 13 amino acids. The V gene's germline CDR1 is KGHDR and CDR2 SFDVKD. V lost 5 bases to trimming and J lost 10 bases, with 14 bases between them.

There are many counts of this clonotype. The V gene is TRBV12-3 or TRBV12-4, the J gene TRBJ2-7, with D possibly TRBD1 on 6 matching bases. Deletions cut 3 bases from V and 1 base from J, with 7 bases between. CDR3 size: 13 residues. The DNA for the CDR3 is TGTGCCAGCAGTTTGGGACATTCCTACGAGCAGTACTTC. Amino acid sequence: CASSLGHSYEQYF.

The CDR3 DNA reads TGCGCCAGCAGCCAAGAGGACAGGGGGCGCGGAGATACGCAGTATTTT. Translated: CASSQEDRGRGDTQYF. The chain employs TRBV4-3 and TRBJ2-3; 11 bases are shared with TRBD1. The CDR3 totals 16 residues. Germline trimming cut 0 bases from V and 5 bases from J; bases unmatched to any gene: 4. The germline V gene encodes CDR1 LGHNA and CDR2 YSLEER.

This clonotype was seen ten or more times. The rearrangement links TRBV4-1 to TRBJ2-7, with a possible D match to TRBD2 (7 bases). The CDR3 covers 16 residues. The germline gives CDR1 MGHRA, CDR2 YSYEKL. V lost 2 bases and J 0 bases, leaving 14 bases between the germline ends. The CDR3 nucleotides read TGCGCCAGCAGCCAACTCGGGGGGCCCAGCTCCTACGAGCAGTACTTC. Amino acids: CASSQLGGPSSYEQYF.

The chain uses TRBV2 and TRBJ2-7; 13 bases are shared with TRBD2. Trimming cost V 3 bases and J 6 bases; bases outside gene matches: 2. Looked up from germline, CDR1 is SNHLY and CDR2 is FYNNEI. The CDR3 contains 14 residues. The CDR3 DNA follows: TGTGCCAGCAGTGAGGGACTAGCGGGGAGCGAGCAGTACTTC. Translation gives CASSEGLAGSEQYF.

About this clonotype itself: This could be a read error, since a much larger clone is one nucleotide away. The chain employs TRBV29-1 and TRBJ2-5, with a weak D call TRBD2 (6 bases). Per the germline V gene, CDR1 is SQVTM and CDR2 is ANQGSEA. The CDR3 is 15 amino acids. V shed 4 bases and J shed 11 bases, with 26 bases lying between them. The CDR3 spells CSVAVGKPTRDEQYF. The CDR3 DNA sequence: TGCAGCGTTGCAGTCGGCAAGCCGACTAGGGATGAGCAGTACTTC.

The CDR3 coding sequence is TGCAGCGCTCCTAGCGGGGGGGTCAGGGAAGAGCAGTTCTTC. Amino acid sequence: CSAPSGGVREEQFF. The chain links TRBV29-1 to TRBJ2-1, with 12 positions matching TRBD2. Germline CDR1 reads SQVTM; CDR2 reads ANQGSEA. CDR3 length equals 14 residues. The trim removed 7 bases at V and 10 bases at J, leaving 11 bases unmatched.

This clonotype was recorded at least ten times. The chain has TRBV29-1 and TRBJ2-5; 8 nucleotides match TRBD2. The CDR3 has 12 residues. In germline, CDR1 is SQVTM, CDR2 ANQGSEA. V was pared by 5 bases and J by 5 bases, with 4 bases of the junction left unmatched. For the CDR3, the DNA is TGCAGCGTTCTGGAGCGGGGGGAGACCCAGTACTTC. It specifies CSVLERGETQYF.

Comment on this clonotype: A much larger clone is a single base away; this may be a read error. This chain joins TRBV20-1 and TRBJ2-4; no clear D gene. V was shortened by 3 bases and J by 13 bases, with 19 bases between the two germline ends. The CDR3 spans 13 residues. Germline values: CDR1 DFQATT, CDR2 SNEGSKA (reference sequence). The CDR3 spells CSARSGRSDGQYF. Here the CDR3 DNA reads TGCAGTGCTAGGTCCGGACGGAGCGACGGGCAGTACTTC.

On this clonotype: One end of the junction does not line up with germline, which may come from a read error. The chain recombines TRBV4-1 with TRBJ1-3; D not resolved. The germline V gene has CDR1 MGHRA and CDR2 YSYEKL. The length of the CDR3 is 14 residues. As DNA, the CDR3 is TGCGCCAGCAGTTCGCCGCGGGATGGAAACGCCATATATTTT. Its protein product is CASSSPRDGNAIYF.

The chain couples TRBV30 to TRBJ1-1, with no clear D. This CDR3 contains 13 residues. CDR1 is GTSNPN and CDR2 is SVGIG in the germline V gene (reference sequence). Trimming stripped 0 bases from V and 1 base from J, with 6 bases between. CDR3 sequence (DNA): TGTGCCTGGAGTGTACCTGGGAACACTGAAGCTTTCTTT. It yields the protein CAWSVPGNTEAFF.